This T cell receptor (beta chain) was identified during a study of blood T cell repertoires in COVID-19. On the study more broadly: Italy, Spain and the United States were the sources of the convalescent and acute COVID-19 samples. Nucleic acid was either cDNA or gDNA, and it came from T cells, B-cell-depleted T cells, or PBMCs.

How the authors handled the data: How many nucleated cells were present was estimated from reference gene primer amplification. The assay was immunoSEQ multiplex PCR, and TCRdb's table has in-frame clones only and misses some. V and J calls plus clone size are reproduced from that table; the DNA served to infer D and trimming. Here the sample spans around 88,000 clones, over 70% being singletons. This clone was seen a few times. The sample consisted of peripheral blood. The sequence derives from a woman older than 75 with acute or convalescent COVID-19.

The CDR3 reads CSGGDLYGYTF. The CDR3 region has the DNA TGCAGCGGGGGGGACCTATATGGCTACACCTTC. The chain uses TRBV20-1 and TRBJ1-2; maybe TRBD1 (5 bases). The CDR3 runs to 11 residues. Germline CDR1 DFQATT, CDR2 SNEGSKA (reference sequence).